This TCR beta chain was recovered during a study of blood T cell repertoires in COVID-19. Across the whole study: There were acute and convalescent COVID-19 samples, and they came from the United States, Italy and Spain. Sources were T cells, B-cell-depleted T cells, or PBMCs; the material itself was cDNA or gDNA.

Study processing details: Cell counts per sample came from amplifying reference gene primers. Profiling relied on immunoSEQ multiplex PCR, and the TCRdb table lists in-frame clones only, not all of them. V, J and clone size reflect that table, while D and trimming were determined from the DNA. The repertoire has over 200,000 clones, around 86% of them found once; the top ten carry about 2%. This clone showed up many times. The ends were cut back, 3 bases at V and 7 bases at J, with 7 bases in the middle. The CDR3 is made up of 12 amino acids. Germline V gene lookup returns CDR1 ENHRY and CDR2 SYGVKD. The gene calls are TRBV10-3 and TRBJ1-5; D remains ambiguous. The sequenced material came from peripheral blood. The sequence derives from a man between 25 and 39 years old who had recovered from COVID-19. CDR3 DNA: TGTGCCATCAGTGAAGTGAGGCAGCCCCAGCATTTT. Its protein is CAISEVRQPQHF.